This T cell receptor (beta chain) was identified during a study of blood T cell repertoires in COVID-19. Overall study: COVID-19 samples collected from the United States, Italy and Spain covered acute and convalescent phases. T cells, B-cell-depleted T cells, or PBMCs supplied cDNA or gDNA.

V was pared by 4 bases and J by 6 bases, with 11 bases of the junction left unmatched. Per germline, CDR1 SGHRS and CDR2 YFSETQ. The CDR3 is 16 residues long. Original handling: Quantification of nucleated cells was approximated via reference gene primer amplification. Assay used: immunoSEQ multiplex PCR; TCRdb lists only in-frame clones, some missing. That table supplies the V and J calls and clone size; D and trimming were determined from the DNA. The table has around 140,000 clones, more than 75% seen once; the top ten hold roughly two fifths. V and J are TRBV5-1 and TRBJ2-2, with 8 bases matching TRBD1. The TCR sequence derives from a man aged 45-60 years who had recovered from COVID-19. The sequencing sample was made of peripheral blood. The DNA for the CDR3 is TGCGCCAGCAGCCGCGACAGGGGTGGATTGGCCGGGGAGCTGTTTTTT. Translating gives CASSRDRGGLAGELFF.